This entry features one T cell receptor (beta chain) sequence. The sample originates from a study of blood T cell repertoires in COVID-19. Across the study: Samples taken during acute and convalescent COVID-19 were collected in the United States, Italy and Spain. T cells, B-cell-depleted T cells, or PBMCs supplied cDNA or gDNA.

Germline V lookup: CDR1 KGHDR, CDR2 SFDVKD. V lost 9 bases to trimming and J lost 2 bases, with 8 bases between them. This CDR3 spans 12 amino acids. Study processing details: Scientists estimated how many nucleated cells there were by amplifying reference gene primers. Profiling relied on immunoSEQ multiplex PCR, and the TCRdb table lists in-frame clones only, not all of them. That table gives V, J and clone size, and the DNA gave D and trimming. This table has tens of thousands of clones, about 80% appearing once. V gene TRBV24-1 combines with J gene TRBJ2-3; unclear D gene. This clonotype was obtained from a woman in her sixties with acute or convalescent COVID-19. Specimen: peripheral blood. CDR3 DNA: TGTGCCACCTCTACCAACACAGATACGCAGTATTTT. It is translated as CATSTNTDTQYF.